The present T cell receptor beta chain was sequenced within a study of blood T cell repertoires in COVID-19. Study-level information: From the United States, Italy and Spain came samples of acute and convalescent COVID-19.

The CDR3 is 14 amino acids. Germline V gene data show CDR1 as SGHTA and CDR2 as FQGNSA. V was cut by 5 bases and J by 0 bases, with 9 bases left in between. Measured with immunoSEQ multiplex PCR; TCRdb has only the in-frame clones, and not every one. This table holds around 56,000 clones, more than 80% found once. The rearrangement uses TRBV7-2 and TRBJ2-3; D is unresolved. This sequence was found in a human donor in a cohort sampled during active COVID-19. The specimen was peripheral blood. The DNA of the CDR3 is TGTGCCAGCAGCCTCCTCCTTAGCACAGATACGCAGTATTTT. Translation gives CASSLLLSTDTQYF.